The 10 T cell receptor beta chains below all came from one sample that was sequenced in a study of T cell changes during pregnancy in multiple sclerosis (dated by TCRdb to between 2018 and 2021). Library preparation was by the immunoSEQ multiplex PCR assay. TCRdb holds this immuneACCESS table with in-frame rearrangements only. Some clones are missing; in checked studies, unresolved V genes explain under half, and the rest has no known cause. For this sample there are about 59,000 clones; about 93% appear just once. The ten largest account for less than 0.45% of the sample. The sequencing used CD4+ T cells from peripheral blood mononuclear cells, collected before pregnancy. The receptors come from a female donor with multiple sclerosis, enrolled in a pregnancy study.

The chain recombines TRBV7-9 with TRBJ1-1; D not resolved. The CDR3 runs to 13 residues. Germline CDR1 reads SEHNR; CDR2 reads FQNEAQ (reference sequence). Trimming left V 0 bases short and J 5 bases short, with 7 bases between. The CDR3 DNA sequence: TGTGCCAGCAGCTTAGCATTCGGGACTGAAGCTTTCTTT. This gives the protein CASSLAFGTEAFF.

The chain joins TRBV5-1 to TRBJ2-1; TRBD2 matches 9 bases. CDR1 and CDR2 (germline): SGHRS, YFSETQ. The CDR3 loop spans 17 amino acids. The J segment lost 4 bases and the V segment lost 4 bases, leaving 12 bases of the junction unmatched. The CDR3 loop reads CASSPLAGAGIYNEQFF. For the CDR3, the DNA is TGCGCCAGCAGCCCTTTAGCGGGAGCTGGGATATACAATGAGCAGTTCTTC. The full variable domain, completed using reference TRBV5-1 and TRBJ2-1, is KAGVTQTPRYLIKTRGQQVTLSCSPISGHRSVSWYQQTPGQGLQFLFEYFSETQRNKGNFPGRFSGRQFSNSRSEMNVSTLELGDSALYLCASSPLAGAGIYNEQFFGPGTRLTVL.

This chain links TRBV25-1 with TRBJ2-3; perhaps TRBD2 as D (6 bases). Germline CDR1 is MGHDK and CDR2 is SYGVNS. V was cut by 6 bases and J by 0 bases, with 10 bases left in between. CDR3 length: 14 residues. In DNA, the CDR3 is TGTGCCAGCAGCGCGGGGCCTAGCACAGATACGCAGTATTTT. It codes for CASSAGPSTDTQYF.

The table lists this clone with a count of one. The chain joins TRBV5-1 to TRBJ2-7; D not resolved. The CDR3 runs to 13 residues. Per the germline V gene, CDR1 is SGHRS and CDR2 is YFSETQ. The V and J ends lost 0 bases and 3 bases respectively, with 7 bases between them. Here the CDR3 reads CASSLESGYEQYF. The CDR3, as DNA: TGCGCCAGCAGCTTGGAGTCCGGCTACGAGCAGTACTTC.

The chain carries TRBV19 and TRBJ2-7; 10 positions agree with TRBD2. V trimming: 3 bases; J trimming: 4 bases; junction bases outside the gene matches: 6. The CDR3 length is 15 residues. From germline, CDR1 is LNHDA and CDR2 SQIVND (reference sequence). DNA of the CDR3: TGTGCCAGTAGTATTGTCGGGACTAGCGATTACGAGCAGTACTTC. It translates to CASSIVGTSDYEQYF.

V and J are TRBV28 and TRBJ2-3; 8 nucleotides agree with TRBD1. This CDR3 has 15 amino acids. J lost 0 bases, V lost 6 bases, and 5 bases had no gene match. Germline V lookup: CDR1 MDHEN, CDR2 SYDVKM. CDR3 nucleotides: TGTGCCAGCAGGCGGACAGGGCATAGCACAGATACGCAGTATTTT. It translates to CASRRTGHSTDTQYF.

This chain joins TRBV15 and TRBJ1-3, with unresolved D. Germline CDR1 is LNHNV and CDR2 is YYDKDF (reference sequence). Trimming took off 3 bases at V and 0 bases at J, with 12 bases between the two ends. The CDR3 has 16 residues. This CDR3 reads CATSRVDISSGNTIYF. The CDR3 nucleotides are TGTGCCACCAGCAGGGTAGACATAAGCTCTGGAAACACCATATATTTT.

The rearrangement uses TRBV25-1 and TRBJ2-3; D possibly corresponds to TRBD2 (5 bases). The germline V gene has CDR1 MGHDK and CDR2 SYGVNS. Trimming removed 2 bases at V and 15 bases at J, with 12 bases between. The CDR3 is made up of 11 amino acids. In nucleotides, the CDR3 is TGTGCCAGCAGTGAACATCCGGGGTTTTATTTT. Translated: CASSEHPGFYF.

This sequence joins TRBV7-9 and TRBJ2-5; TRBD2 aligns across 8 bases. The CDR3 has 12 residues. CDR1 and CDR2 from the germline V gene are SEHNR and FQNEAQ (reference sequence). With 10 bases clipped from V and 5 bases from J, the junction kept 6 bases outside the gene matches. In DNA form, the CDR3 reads TGTGCCATAAGCGGGAGTTGGGAGACCCAGTACTTC. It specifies CAISGSWETQYF.

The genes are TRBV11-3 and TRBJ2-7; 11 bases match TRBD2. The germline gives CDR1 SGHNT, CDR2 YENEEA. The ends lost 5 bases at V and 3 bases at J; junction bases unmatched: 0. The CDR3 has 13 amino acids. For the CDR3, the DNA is TGTGCCAGCAGCGGGACTAGCGGCTACGAGCAGTACTTC. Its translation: CASSGTSGYEQYF.